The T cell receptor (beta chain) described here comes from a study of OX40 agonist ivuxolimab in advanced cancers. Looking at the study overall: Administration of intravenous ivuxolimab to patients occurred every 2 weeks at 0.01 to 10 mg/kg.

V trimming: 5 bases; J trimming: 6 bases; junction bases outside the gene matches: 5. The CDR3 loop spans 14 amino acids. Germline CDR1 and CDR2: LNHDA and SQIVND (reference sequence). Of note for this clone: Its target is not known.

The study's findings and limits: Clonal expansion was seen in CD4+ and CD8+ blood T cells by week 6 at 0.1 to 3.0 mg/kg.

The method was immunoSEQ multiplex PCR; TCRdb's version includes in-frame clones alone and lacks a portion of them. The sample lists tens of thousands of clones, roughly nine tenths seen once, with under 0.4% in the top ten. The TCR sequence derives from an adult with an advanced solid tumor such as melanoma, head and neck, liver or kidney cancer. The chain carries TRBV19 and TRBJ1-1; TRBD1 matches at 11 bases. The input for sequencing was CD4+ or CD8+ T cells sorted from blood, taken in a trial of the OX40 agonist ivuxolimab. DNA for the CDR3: TGTGCCAGTAGTCCGGACAGGGGGCGAGCTGAAGCTTTCTTT. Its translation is CASSPDRGRAEAFF.